These 19 T cell receptor beta chains were all obtained from the same sample, sequenced in a study of Ad26.COV2.S vaccination and SARS-CoV-2 variants. The protocol was immunoSEQ multiplex PCR, while the TCRdb copy is restricted to in-frame clones and leaves out a portion. The sample holds roughly 510,000 clones, approximately 90% seen once. Treatment defined: roughly 20 received Ad26.COV2.S at low or high dose, single or two shots; about 5 received placebo; per-sample allocation not given. Samples were taken on day 63 after the first vaccine or placebo injection. Sequencing was performed on peripheral blood, taken in a trial of Ad26.COV2.S vaccine versus placebo. The origin of the receptors is a person between 18 and 65 years old who received the Ad26.COV2.S COVID-19 vaccine or a placebo.

The chain is built from TRBV28 and TRBJ2-5, with 12 positions matching TRBD2. With V trimmed by 5 bases and J by 5 bases, 9 bases remained unmatched. This CDR3 contains 16 residues. The V gene's germline CDR1 is MDHEN and CDR2 SYDVKM. The CDR3 loop reads CASSTRLAGEFETQYF. The CDR3 DNA follows: TGTGCCAGCAGTACCCGACTAGCGGGAGAATTTGAGACCCAGTACTTC.

The genes are TRBV15 and TRBJ2-4, with D possibly called TRBD1 or TRBD2 (5 bases each). CDR1 and CDR2 from the germline V gene are LNHNV and YYDKDF (reference sequence). The CDR3 consists of 14 residues. Deletions cut 5 bases from V and 15 bases from J, with 23 bases between. CDR3 coding DNA: TGTGCCACCAGCCCAGCAGAGGTTAGTGGGACCTGGTACTTC. Amino acid sequence: CATSPAEVSGTWYF.

The V call is TRBV9, the J call TRBJ2-2; TRBD2 is a possible D gene (5 bases). Germline lookup yields CDR1 SGDLS and CDR2 YYNGEE. The CDR3 is 15 residues long. V lost 0 bases and J 3 bases, leaving 9 bases between the germline ends. The CDR3 loop is CASSVGPDYTGELFF. The CDR3 region has the DNA TGTGCCAGCAGCGTAGGTCCGGACTACACCGGGGAGCTGTTTTTT.

The V and J genes are TRBV18 and TRBJ2-7; TRBD2 matches at 7 bases. Germline trimming cut 1 base from V and 4 bases from J; bases unmatched to any gene: 4. The length of the CDR3 is 14 residues. Germline CDR1 reads KGHSH; CDR2 reads LQKENI. CDR3 DNA: TGTGCCAGCTCACCACGTGCGGGAGTTTACGAGCAGTACTTC. Its protein product is CASSPRAGVYEQYF.

This clone was observed a single time. The V call is TRBV15, the J call TRBJ1-4; D is ambiguous. V was cut by 0 bases and J by 5 bases, with 10 bases left in between. Germline assignment: CDR1 LNHNV and CDR2 YYDKDF (reference sequence). The CDR3 covers 15 residues. The CDR3 sequence: CATSREGLGNEKLFF. The CDR3 DNA reads TGTGCCACCAGCAGAGAAGGCCTGGGGAATGAAAAACTGTTTTTT.

The V call is TRBV3-1 (or the pseudogene TRBV3-2), the J call TRBJ2-1; TRBD2 might be the D (6 bases). CDR1 LGHDT and CDR2 YNNKEL come from the germline V gene (reference sequence). V gave up 2 bases and J gave up 0 bases, with 11 bases separating them. The CDR3 loop spans 16 amino acids. The CDR3: CASSQISGLSYNEQFF. The DNA of the CDR3 is TGTGCCAGCAGCCAAATTAGCGGACTCTCCTACAATGAGCAGTTCTTC.

The chain joins TRBV27 to TRBJ1-5; D remains unclear. The CDR3 is made up of 13 amino acids. Germline V lookup: CDR1 MNHEY, CDR2 SMNVEV (reference sequence). V shed 6 bases and J shed 1 base, with 7 bases lying between them. For the CDR3, the DNA is TGTGCCAGCAGACAGAAAAGCAATCAGCCCCAGCATTTT. Amino acid sequence: CASRQKSNQPQHF.

Only a few counts were recorded for this clone. The rearrangement links TRBV30 to TRBJ2-5, with D hard to call. Germline CDR1 and CDR2: GTSNPN and SVGIG (reference sequence). This CDR3 spans 12 amino acids. The V end lost 3 bases, the J end lost 3 bases, and 8 bases lay between the germline ends. This chain's CDR3 is CAWSPQKETQYF. DNA for the CDR3: TGTGCCTGGAGCCCCCAGAAAGAGACCCAGTACTTC.

The V gene is TRBV9, the J gene TRBJ1-6; 8 nucleotides agree with TRBD1. The V gene's germline CDR1 is SGDLS and CDR2 YYNGEE. The length of the CDR3 is 15 residues. V lost 3 bases to trimming and J lost 9 bases; unmatched junction nucleotides: 8. The CDR3 nucleotides are TGTGCCAGCAGCGCCGGACAGGGAGGGAGTTCACCCCTCCACTTT. It yields the protein CASSAGQGGSSPLHF.

This chain links TRBV6-2 or TRBV6-3 with TRBJ2-7; D not resolved. Trimming stripped 3 bases from V and 6 bases from J, with 6 bases between. Per the germline V gene, CDR1 is MNHEY and CDR2 is SVGEGT. This CDR3 contains 11 residues. Here the CDR3 reads CASSYSVEQYF. CDR3 in DNA: TGTGCCAGCAGTTATAGTGTCGAGCAGTACTTC.

J is TRBJ2-7 and V is TRBV5-4, with 8 nucleotides matching TRBD1. The germline gives CDR1 SGHNT, CDR2 YYREEE (reference sequence). J lost 6 bases, V lost 4 bases, and 12 bases had no gene match. The CDR3 extends over 15 amino acids. The CDR3 reads CASSRTGTGLGEQYF. In DNA form, the CDR3 reads TGTGCCAGCAGCCGAACCGGGACAGGCTTAGGCGAGCAGTACTTC.

This clone was found once. The J gene is TRBJ2-1, the V gene TRBV7-9, with 12 bases matching TRBD2. Germline trimming cut 5 bases from V and 7 bases from J; bases unmatched to any gene: 12. The CDR3 sequence is 17 residues long. Germline V lookup: CDR1 SEHNR, CDR2 FQNEAQ (reference sequence). CDR3: CASSHTQRLAGVNEQFF. The CDR3 nucleotides read TGTGCCAGCAGCCACACCCAAAGACTAGCGGGAGTTAATGAGCAGTTCTTC.

The chain uses TRBV28 and TRBJ1-2; D ambiguous. Germline-derived CDR1 and CDR2 are MDHEN and SYDVKM. The V end lost 1 base, the J end lost 4 bases, and 4 bases lay between the germline ends. This CDR3 is built from 12 residues. For the CDR3, the DNA is TGTGCCAGCAGTTTATTGGCCTATGGCTACACCTTC. The encoded protein is CASSLLAYGYTF.

The rearrangement uses TRBV25-1 and TRBJ2-1, with D possibly matching TRBD1 (5 bases). Trimming stripped 4 bases from V and 8 bases from J, with 15 bases between. Germline-derived CDR1 and CDR2 are MGHDK and SYGVNS. The CDR3 length is 14 residues. In nucleotides, the CDR3 is TGTGCCAGCAGTGTCCCCGGCAGGGCACATGAGCAGTTCTTC. Translation: CASSVPGRAHEQFF. The variable domain in full, completed from reference TRBV25-1 and TRBJ2-1, reads EADIYQTPRYLVIGTGKKITLECSQTMGHDKMYWYQQDPGMELHLIHYSYGVNSTEKGDLSSESTVSRIRTEHFPLTLESARPSHTSQYLCASSVPGRAHEQFFGPGTRLTVL.

The DNA for the CDR3 is TGTGCCAGCACCCTAGGGCTAGACGAGCAGTACTTC. It codes for CASTLGLDEQYF. The chain recombines TRBV2 with TRBJ2-7; D unclear. The CDR3 loop spans 12 amino acids. V was pared by 7 bases and J by 5 bases, with 12 bases between. The V gene's germline CDR1 is SNHLY and CDR2 FYNNEI.

The chain combines TRBV18 with TRBJ2-1, with D perhaps matching TRBD2 (5 bases). In germline, CDR1 is KGHSH, CDR2 LQKENI. This CDR3 region has 16 residues. V was trimmed by 3 bases and J by 0 bases, leaving 12 bases between them. Here the CDR3 DNA reads TGTGCCAGCTCACCTCGTTCGGGGAGCTCCTACAATGAGCAGTTCTTC. It codes for CASSPRSGSSYNEQFF.

The DNA of the CDR3 is TGTGCCAGCAAACTAGCGGCCTACGAGCAGTACTTC. Its translation is CASKLAAYEQYF. The chain joins TRBV6-5 to TRBJ2-7; TRBD2 agrees at 8 bases. With V trimmed by 7 bases and J by 2 bases, 1 base remained unmatched. This CDR3 is 12 amino acids long. The germline gives CDR1 MNHEY, CDR2 SVGAGI.

V and J are TRBV5-1 and TRBJ2-1, with 7 bases identical to TRBD1. The V segment lost 0 bases and the J segment 9 bases; nucleotides outside the gene matches: 12. This CDR3 comprises 16 residues. CDR1 and CDR2 from the germline V gene are SGHRS and YFSETQ. The CDR3 sequence is CASSLAVGTAFGEQFF. CDR3 in DNA: TGCGCCAGCAGCTTGGCCGTGGGGACAGCCTTCGGTGAGCAGTTCTTC.

The chain joins TRBV28 to TRBJ1-5; maybe TRBD1 (6 bases). V was pared by 6 bases and J by 7 bases, with 28 bases between. The CDR3 contains 18 residues. The germline gives CDR1 MDHEN, CDR2 SYDVKM. Written as DNA, the CDR3 is TGTGCCAGCAGCCCACAGACAGGAGGACTCCACAATGGGCAGCCCCAGCATTTT. Amino acids: CASSPQTGGLHNGQPQHF.